This TCR beta chain was sequenced in a study of molecular identifiers for immune sequencing clone quantification. Trimming removed 5 bases at V and 3 bases at J, with 10 bases between. The CDR3 length is 13 residues. This clonotype was observed at least ten times. Previously reported methods and listed TCR primers produced the bulk TCR libraries. TCRdb re-called the PCR reads with MiXCR, one entry per CDR3 protein. This repertoire shows 400,000 to 600,000 distinct CDR3 sequences, about 20% found once; its top ten account for around 0.84%. V gene TRBV12-3 or TRBV12-4 combines with J gene TRBJ1-1, with D uncertain. The sequenced sample consisted of naive CD8+ T cells from blood, with Jurkat cell RNA spiked in. Subset reported: FACS-sorted CD8+CD4-CCR7+CD45RA+ naive T cells. This TCR was recovered from a human donor in good health. Some libraries in this study had Jurkat cell RNA spiked in. The CDR3 reads CASSPLRYTEAFF. DNA for the CDR3: TGTGCCAGCAGTCCCCTGAGGTACACTGAAGCTTTCTTT.